The clone carrying this T cell receptor (beta chain) turned up a few times. According to the study, genomic DNA was the template for TCR beta VDJ and CDR3 profiling. TCRdb reprocessed the reads with MiXCR, giving one entry per CDR3 protein. The repertoire holds around 170,000 distinct CDR3 sequences, with 35% to 50% as singletons. This entry is derived from a study of CD8+CD57+ T cells in acquired aplastic anemia. V trimming: 0 bases; J trimming: 6 bases; junction bases outside the gene matches: 7. The germline gives CDR1 KGHSH, CDR2 LQKENI. The CDR3 runs to 17 residues. Input material: sorted CD4+, CD8+, or CD8+CD57+ T cells (not recorded which) from PBMCs. The receptor was derived from a human donor in good health. V usage is TRBV18 and J usage is TRBJ2-1; 11 bases map to TRBD2. CDR3 in amino acids: CASSPPIAGGPVNEQFF. The DNA of the CDR3 is TGTGCCAGCTCACCACCGATAGCGGGAGGGCCAGTCAATGAGCAGTTCTTC.